The rows below give T cell receptor beta chains drawn from one sample of a study of blood T cell repertoires in COVID-19. The table came from immunoSEQ multiplex PCR; TCRdb's copy has only in-frame clones and leaves some out. The sample yields 150,000 to 200,000 clones, over 75% seen once. The sequenced material came from peripheral blood. The receptors were sampled from a woman aged 70-85 years with acute or convalescent COVID-19. The CDR3 runs from the conserved cysteine through the conserved F or W. Each record gives: V gene, J gene, clone size, CDR3 length, D gene, CDR3 protein, CDR3 DNA. The D gene is left open where the match is weak. Only part of the rows carry a size: once, few, many, or a class if the clone is expanded.

V gene: TRBV11-2
J gene: TRBJ2-2
clone size: -
CDR3 length: 16
D gene: -
CDR3 protein: CASSFGSAGFTGELFF
CDR3 DNA: TGTGCCAGCAGCTTTGGTTCGGCCGGGTTTACCGGGGAGCTGTTTTTT

V gene: TRBV10-3
J gene: TRBJ2-3
clone size: -
CDR3 length: 14
D gene: -
CDR3 protein: CAITWDSSTDTQYF
CDR3 DNA: TGTGCCATCACCTGGGACTCAAGCACAGATACGCAGTATTTT

V gene: TRBV6-5
J gene: TRBJ2-1
clone size: -
CDR3 length: 15
D gene: TRBD2
CDR3 protein: CASRVAGGFYNEQFF
CDR3 DNA: TGTGCCAGCCGAGTAGCGGGAGGGTTCTACAATGAGCAGTTCTTC

V gene: TRBV3-1/TRBV3-2
J gene: TRBJ1-4
clone size: -
CDR3 length: 15
D gene: TRBD1
CDR3 protein: CASSQNRGPDEKLFF
CDR3 DNA: TGTGCCAGCAGCCAAAACAGGGGGCCTGATGAAAAACTGTTTTTT

V gene: TRBV19
J gene: TRBJ1-5
clone size: -
CDR3 length: 13
D gene: -
CDR3 protein: CASSTGSVQPQHF
CDR3 DNA: TGTGCCAGTAGCACAGGGTCCGTTCAGCCCCAGCATTTT

V gene: TRBV6-5
J gene: TRBJ1-1
clone size: -
CDR3 length: 11
D gene: -
CDR3 protein: CAYSQATEAFF
CDR3 DNA: TGTGCCTACAGCCAGGCCACTGAAGCTTTCTTT

V gene: TRBV14
J gene: TRBJ1-2
clone size: -
CDR3 length: 14
D gene: TRBD1
CDR3 protein: CASSYRTGGYGYTF
CDR3 DNA: TGTGCCAGCAGCTATCGGACAGGCGGATATGGCTACACCTTC

V gene: TRBV4-2
J gene: TRBJ2-7
clone size: -
CDR3 length: 15
D gene: -
CDR3 protein: CASSPRRDGLGEQYF
CDR3 DNA: TGTGCCAGCAGCCCCCGACGGGATGGGTTGGGGGAGCAGTACTTC

V gene: TRBV10-3
J gene: TRBJ1-1
clone size: -
CDR3 length: 13
D gene: -
CDR3 protein: CAISGRMDTEAFF
CDR3 DNA: TGTGCCATCAGTGGCAGGATGGACACTGAAGCTTTCTTT

V gene: TRBV7-9
J gene: TRBJ2-1
clone size: -
CDR3 length: 16
D gene: TRBD2
CDR3 protein: CASSSPAGLSYNEQFF
CDR3 DNA: TGTGCCAGCAGCTCGCCAGCGGGGCTCTCCTACAATGAGCAGTTCTTC

V gene: TRBV24-1
J gene: TRBJ1-6
clone size: once
CDR3 length: 16
D gene: -
CDR3 protein: CATSTTLLGDNSPLHF
CDR3 DNA: TGTGCCACCAGTACCACCTTGCTCGGTGATAATTCACCCCTCCACTTT

V gene: TRBV6-5
J gene: TRBJ1-6
clone size: -
CDR3 length: 14
D gene: TRBD1
CDR3 protein: CASISGTANSPLHF
CDR3 DNA: TGTGCCAGCATATCCGGGACAGCAAATTCACCCCTCCACTTT

V gene: TRBV6-1
J gene: TRBJ1-1
clone size: -
CDR3 length: 14
D gene: TRBD1
CDR3 protein: CASRGDRGNTEAFF
CDR3 DNA: TGTGCCAGCAGGGGCGACAGGGGGAACACTGAAGCTTTCTTT

V gene: TRBV6-6
J gene: TRBJ2-1
clone size: once
CDR3 length: 19
D gene: TRBD1
CDR3 protein: CASSPPGQGGRSSYNEQFF
CDR3 DNA: TGTGCCAGCAGTCCGCCGGGACAGGGGGGCAGAAGCTCCTACAATGAGCAGTTCTTC

V gene: TRBV3-1/TRBV3-2
J gene: TRBJ1-5
clone size: -
CDR3 length: 14
D gene: -
CDR3 protein: CASSQDSASQPQHF
CDR3 DNA: TGTGCCAGCAGCCAAGACTCGGCTAGTCAGCCCCAGCATTTT

V gene: TRBV12-3/TRBV12-4
J gene: TRBJ1-5
clone size: -
CDR3 length: 13
D gene: -
CDR3 protein: CASSLLRNQPQHF
CDR3 DNA: TGTGCCAGCAGTTTGCTTAGAAATCAGCCCCAGCATTTT

V gene: TRBV19
J gene: TRBJ2-7
clone size: once
CDR3 length: 15
D gene: -
CDR3 protein: CASRLRAGRSYEQYF
CDR3 DNA: TGTGCCAGTAGGCTACGGGCAGGGCGATCCTACGAGCAGTACTTC